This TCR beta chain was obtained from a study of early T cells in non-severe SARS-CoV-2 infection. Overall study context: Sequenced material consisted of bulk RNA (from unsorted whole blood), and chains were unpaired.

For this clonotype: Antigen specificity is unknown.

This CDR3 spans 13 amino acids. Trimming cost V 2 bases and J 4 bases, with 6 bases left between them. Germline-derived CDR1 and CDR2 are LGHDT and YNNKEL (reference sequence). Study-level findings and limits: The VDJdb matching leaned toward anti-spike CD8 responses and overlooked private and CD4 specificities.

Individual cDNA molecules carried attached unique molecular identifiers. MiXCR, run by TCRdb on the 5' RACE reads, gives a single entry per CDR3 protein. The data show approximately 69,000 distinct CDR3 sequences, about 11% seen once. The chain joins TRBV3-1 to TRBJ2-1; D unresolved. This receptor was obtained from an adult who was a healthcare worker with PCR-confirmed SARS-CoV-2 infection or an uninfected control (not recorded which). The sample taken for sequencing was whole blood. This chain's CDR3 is CASSQQPYNEQFF. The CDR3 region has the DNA TGTGCCAGCAGCCAACAACCATACAATGAGCAGTTCTTC.